This T cell receptor (beta chain) was documented in a study of blood T cell repertoires in COVID-19. Trimming pared 5 bases from V and 4 bases from J, leaving 21 bases between. Germline V gene lookup returns CDR1 SGHNT and CDR2 YYREEE (reference sequence). CDR3 length equals 16 residues. Cohort 3 recovered donors had two negative PCRs, clearance, or symptom resolution. Data came from immunoSEQ multiplex PCR; TCRdb stores just in-frame clones and leaves some out. The sample records 300,000 to 350,000 clones, over 80% being singletons. This chain links TRBV5-4 with TRBJ2-5; D is possibly TRBD2 (7 bases). The source of this sequence is a man aged 25-45 years who had recovered from COVID-19. Sequenced sample: PBMCs or T cells enriched from blood (not recorded which). This CDR3 is CASRGGGGERGETQYF. In DNA form, the CDR3 reads TGTGCCAGCAGAGGGGGGGGAGGGGAAAGAGGAGAGACCCAGTACTTC.